Following are 22 T cell receptor beta chains from one sample sequenced in a study of naive CD8 T cells in extremely preterm neonates. Deliveries were elective term cesareans at about 35-41 weeks, with no labor or membrane rupture. This table comes from immunoSEQ multiplex PCR, and its TCRdb copy is limited to in-frame clones, with some not included. The sample gives 7,000 or so clones, roughly nine tenths of which show up once; over 0.45% is in the top ten. Sequences were obtained from naive CD8+ T cells from cord blood. Receptor source: a newborn in good health.

V gene TRBV25-1 combines with J gene TRBJ1-1; 7 bases fit TRBD1. Trimming took 7 bases from V and 0 from J; bases not matched to a gene: 5. This CDR3 comprises 14 residues. CDR1 is MGHDK, CDR2 SYGVNS, per germline. The CDR3 region is CASIPGGMNTEAFF. The CDR3 region has the DNA TGTGCCAGCATACCAGGGGGTATGAACACTGAAGCTTTCTTT.

The sample holds one count of this clone. The chain is built from TRBV5-1 and TRBJ1-1; no reliable D call. Germline V CDR1 and CDR2: SGHRS, YFSETQ. This CDR3 is 15 amino acids long. Between the trimmed V and J ends, which lost 0 bases and 0 bases, there was a span of 9 bases. The CDR3 coding sequence is TGCGCCAGCAGCTTGGATGTCAGTCTGAACACTGAAGCTTTCTTT. Translated, it gives CASSLDVSLNTEAFF.

V gene TRBV7-9 combines with J gene TRBJ2-5; 7 positions match TRBD1. Germline-derived CDR1 and CDR2 are SEHNR and FQNEAQ (reference sequence). Trimming cost V 5 bases and J 3 bases; bases outside gene matches: 9. The CDR3 totals 15 residues. The CDR3 nucleotides are TGTGCCAGCAGCAACACCGATACAGGGGAAGAGACCCAGTACTTC. The encoded protein is CASSNTDTGEETQYF.

V and J are TRBV11-2 and TRBJ2-1; 10 bases line up with TRBD2. With 5 bases clipped from V and 5 bases from J, the junction kept 6 bases outside the gene matches. Germline-derived CDR1 and CDR2 are SGHAT and FQNNGV. The CDR3 extends over 15 amino acids. The chain's CDR3 is CASSALAGANNEQFF. In DNA form, the CDR3 reads TGTGCCAGCAGCGCGCTAGCGGGGGCCAACAATGAGCAGTTCTTC.

CDR3 in DNA: TGCGCCAGCAGCCAAGCCCCGGGGATCTCCTACGAGCAGTACTTC. As protein: CASSQAPGISYEQYF. The rearrangement links TRBV4-1 to TRBJ2-7; weak D call: TRBD2 (5 bases). V shed 1 base and J shed 0 bases, with 10 bases lying between them. The length of the CDR3 is 15 residues. Germline lookup yields CDR1 MGHRA and CDR2 YSYEKL.

This clone was recorded once. The chain combines TRBV4-1 with TRBJ1-2; 8 nucleotides match TRBD1. Germline CDR1 reads MGHRA; CDR2 reads YSYEKL. V lost 0 bases to trimming and J lost 6 bases; unmatched junction nucleotides: 6. The CDR3 consists of 15 residues. The CDR3 loop is CASSQDVTGANGYTF. CDR3 DNA: TGCGCCAGCAGCCAAGATGTGACAGGGGCAAATGGCTACACCTTC.

This clone has only one observation. The chain is built from TRBV5-1 and TRBJ2-7; the match to TRBD1 covers 11 bases. The CDR3 sequence is 15 residues long. Germline values: CDR1 SGHRS, CDR2 YFSETQ. The V and J ends lost 2 bases and 3 bases, in that order; junction bases with no gene match: 4. CDR3 residues: CASSLGTGGDYEQYF. As DNA, the CDR3 is TGCGCCAGCAGCTTAGGGACAGGGGGGGACTACGAGCAGTACTTC.

The chain couples TRBV7-6 to TRBJ2-1; 8 nucleotides match TRBD1. The CDR3 length is 12 residues. The ends lost 6 bases at V and 8 bases at J; junction bases unmatched: 3. CDR1 SGHVS and CDR2 FNYEAQ come from the germline V gene. The DNA of the CDR3 is TGTGCCAGCAGAGGACAGGGCGATGAGCAGTTCTTC. As protein: CASRGQGDEQFF.

This clone has just one count. The chain recombines TRBV27 with TRBJ2-7; D possibly corresponds to TRBD2 (6 bases). Trimming took 5 bases from V and 3 from J, leaving 14 bases between them. The CDR3 has 14 amino acids. CDR1 is MNHEY, CDR2 SMNVEV, per germline (reference sequence). This CDR3 is CASSDLAEIYEQYF. DNA for the CDR3: TGTGCCAGCAGTGATTTAGCGGAGATCTACGAGCAGTACTTC.

The rearrangement joins TRBV11-2 to TRBJ2-7, with 7 bases fitting TRBD1. CDR1 is SGHAT, CDR2 FQNNGV, per germline. Trimming at V came to 4 bases and at J to 0 bases, leaving 0 bases not matched to a gene. The CDR3 is 13 residues long. The CDR3 protein is CASSSGGSYEQYF. For the CDR3, the DNA is TGTGCCAGCAGCTCAGGGGGCTCCTACGAGCAGTACTTC.

In its sample, this clone was seen once. The gene calls are TRBV14 and TRBJ1-3, with D perhaps matching TRBD1 (5 bases). Trimming pared 4 bases from V and 4 bases from J, leaving 11 bases between. CDR3 length: 14 residues. The germline V gene encodes CDR1 SGHDN and CDR2 FVKESK. The CDR3 loop is CASSPTGEGNTIYF. In nucleotides, the CDR3 is TGTGCCAGCAGCCCGACGGGGGAAGGAAACACCATATATTTT. The full variable domain, completed using reference TRBV14 and TRBJ1-3, is EAGVTQFPSHSVIEKGQTVTLRCDPISGHDNLYWYRRVMGKEIKFLLHFVKESKQDESGMPNNRFLAERTGGTYSTLKVQPAELEDSGVYFCASSPTGEGNTIYFGEGSWLTVV.

This rearrangement joins TRBV21-1 to TRBJ1-4; the table assigns TRBD1, which was not confirmed against the DNA. TRBV21-1 is recorded as a pseudogene. CDR3 length: 16 residues. Here the CDR3 reads CASSKARDSRNEKLFF. DNA of the CDR3: TGTGCCAGCAGCAAAGCTAGGGACAGCCGTAATGAAAAACTGTTTTTT.

The chain couples TRBV6-5 to TRBJ2-7; TRBD1 matches 8 bases. Germline V gives CDR1 MNHEY, CDR2 SVGAGI. The CDR3 covers 14 residues. V shed 4 bases, J shed 0 bases, and the junction held 2 bases outside the gene matches. The CDR3 is CASSFGQGSYEQYF. The CDR3 DNA sequence: TGTGCCAGCAGTTTTGGACAGGGCTCCTACGAGCAGTACTTC.

This chain joins TRBV30 and TRBJ2-3, with D tentatively TRBD2 (5 bases). The CDR3 has 11 residues. Between the trimmed V and J ends, which lost 1 base and 8 bases, there was a span of 7 bases. Germline V gives CDR1 GTSNPN, CDR2 SVGIG (reference sequence). The CDR3 DNA is TGTGCCTGGAGTGAACTAGGTACGCAGTATTTT. Translation: CAWSELGTQYF.

The chain couples TRBV13 to TRBJ1-4; no clear D. Germline V gives CDR1 PRHDT, CDR2 FYEKMQ (reference sequence). V lost 5 bases and J 5 bases, leaving 15 bases between the germline ends. The CDR3 is 15 amino acids. CDR3 residues: CASSETGRGNEKLFF. The CDR3 DNA reads as TGTGCCAGCAGCGAGACGGGAAGAGGGAATGAAAAACTGTTTTTT.

The V gene is TRBV4-1, the J gene TRBJ1-1; D remains ambiguous. V was trimmed by 4 bases and J by 0 bases, leaving 6 bases between them. Looked up from germline, CDR1 is MGHRA and CDR2 is YSYEKL. The CDR3 length is 13 residues. In nucleotides, the CDR3 is TGCGCCAGCAGCCGGGCAGTGAACACTGAAGCTTTCTTT. Encoded protein: CASSRAVNTEAFF.

The chain joins TRBV5-5 to TRBJ2-1; tentative D call: TRBD2 (5 bases). Germline V lookup: CDR1 SGHKS, CDR2 YYEKEE (reference sequence). This CDR3 comprises 18 residues. Trimming removed 0 bases at V and 0 bases at J, with 16 bases between. Here the CDR3 reads CASSLGDLAASSYNEQFF. CDR3 nucleotides: TGTGCCAGCAGCTTGGGAGATCTAGCTGCCAGCTCCTACAATGAGCAGTTCTTC.

The genes are TRBV30 and TRBJ2-1, with 9 bases fitting TRBD2. Germline V CDR1 and CDR2: GTSNPN, SVGIG (reference sequence). V was clipped by 4 bases and J by 1 base; unmatched bases: 5. This CDR3 contains 15 residues. For the CDR3, the DNA is TGTGCCTGGAATCCCCTAGCGGGATCCTACAATGAGCAGTTCTTC. Translating it yields CAWNPLAGSYNEQFF.

This clone was counted a few times. The chain recombines TRBV4-1 with TRBJ1-2; 7 bases are a match to TRBD1. The CDR3 loop spans 15 amino acids. The J segment lost 3 bases and the V segment lost 0 bases, leaving 4 bases of the junction unmatched. CDR1 is MGHRA and CDR2 is YSYEKL in the germline V gene. This chain's CDR3 is CASSQERGRDYGYTF. The CDR3 DNA is TGCGCCAGCAGCCAAGAGAGGGGGCGGGACTATGGCTACACCTTC.

The chain uses TRBV9 and TRBJ2-6; possibly TRBD1 for D (8 bases). Germline V lookup: CDR1 SGDLS, CDR2 YYNGEE. The germline V and J ends were trimmed by 4 bases and 0 bases, with 17 bases remaining between them. The CDR3 has 18 residues. For the CDR3, the DNA is TGTGCCAGCAGCACCAGCGGGACAGGTTTCTCTGGGGCCAACGTCCTGACTTTC. Amino acids: CASSTSGTGFSGANVLTF. Variable domain in full (rest from reference TRBV9 and TRBJ2-6): DSGVTQTPKHLITATGQRVTLRCSPRSGDLSVYWYQQSLDQGLQFLIQYYNGEERAKGNILERFSAQQFPDLHSELNLSSLELGDSALYFCASSTSGTGFSGANVLTFGAGSRLTVL.

The chain uses TRBV21-1 and TRBJ1-5; the table's D call, TRBD1, has no DNA check behind it. TRBV21-1 has pseudogene status. CDR3 length: 17 amino acids. The CDR3: CASSKFRDRTRSQPQHF. CDR3 bases: TGTGCCAGCAGCAAATTTCGGGACAGGACTCGGAGTCAGCCCCAGCATTTT.

The count of this clone is one. This chain uses TRBV10-3 with TRBJ1-4; 8 positions agree with TRBD1. The CDR3 loop spans 14 amino acids. CDR1 ENHRY and CDR2 SYGVKD come from the germline V gene. With 6 bases clipped from V and 8 bases from J, the junction kept 8 bases outside the gene matches. CDR3 amino acids: CAISSDREREKLFF. DNA for the CDR3: TGTGCCATCAGCTCGGACAGGGAGCGGGAAAAACTGTTTTTT.